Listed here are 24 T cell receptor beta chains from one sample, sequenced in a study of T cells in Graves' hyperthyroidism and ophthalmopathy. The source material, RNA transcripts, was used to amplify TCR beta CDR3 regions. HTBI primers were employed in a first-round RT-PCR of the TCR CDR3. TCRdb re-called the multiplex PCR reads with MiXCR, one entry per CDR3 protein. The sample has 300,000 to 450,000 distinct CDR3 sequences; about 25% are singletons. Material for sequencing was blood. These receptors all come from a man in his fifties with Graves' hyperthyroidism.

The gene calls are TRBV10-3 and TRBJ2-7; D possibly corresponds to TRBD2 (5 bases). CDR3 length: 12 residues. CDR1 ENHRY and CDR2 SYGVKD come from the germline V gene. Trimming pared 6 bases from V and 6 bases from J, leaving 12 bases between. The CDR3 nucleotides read TGTGCCATCAGCGTGGACTTGGCCGAGCAGTACTTC. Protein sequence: CAISVDLAEQYF.

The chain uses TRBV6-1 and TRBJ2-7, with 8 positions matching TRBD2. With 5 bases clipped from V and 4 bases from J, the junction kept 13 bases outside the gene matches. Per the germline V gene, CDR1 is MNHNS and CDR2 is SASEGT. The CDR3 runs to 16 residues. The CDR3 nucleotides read TGTGCCAGCAGTTCCAACCCCGGGACTAGGGCTTACGAGCAGTACTTC. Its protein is CASSSNPGTRAYEQYF.

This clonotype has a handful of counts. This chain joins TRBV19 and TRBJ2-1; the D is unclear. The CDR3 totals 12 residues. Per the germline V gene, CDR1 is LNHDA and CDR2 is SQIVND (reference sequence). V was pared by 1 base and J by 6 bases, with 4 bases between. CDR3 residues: CASSIVPNEQFF. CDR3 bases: TGTGCCAGTAGTATAGTTCCCAATGAGCAGTTCTTC.

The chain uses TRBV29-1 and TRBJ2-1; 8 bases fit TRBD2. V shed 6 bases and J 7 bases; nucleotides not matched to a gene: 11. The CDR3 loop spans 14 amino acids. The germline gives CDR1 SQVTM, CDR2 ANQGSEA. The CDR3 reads CSVAASGSTNEQFF. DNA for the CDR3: TGCAGCGTAGCAGCCAGCGGGAGTACAAATGAGCAGTTCTTC.

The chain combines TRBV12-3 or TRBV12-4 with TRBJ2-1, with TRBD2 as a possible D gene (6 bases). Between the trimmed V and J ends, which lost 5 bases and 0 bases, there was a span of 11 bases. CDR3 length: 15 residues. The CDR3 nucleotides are TGTGCCAGCAGTGCCACTAGCTTCTCCTACAATGAGCAGTTCTTC. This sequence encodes CASSATSFSYNEQFF.

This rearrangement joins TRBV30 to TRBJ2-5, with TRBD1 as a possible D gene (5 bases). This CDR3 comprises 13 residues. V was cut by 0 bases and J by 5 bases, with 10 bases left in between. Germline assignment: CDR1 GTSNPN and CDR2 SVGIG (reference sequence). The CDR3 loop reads CAWSVGRVETQYF. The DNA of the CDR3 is TGTGCCTGGAGTGTCGGCAGGGTGGAGACCCAGTACTTC. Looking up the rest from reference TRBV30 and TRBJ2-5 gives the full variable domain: SQTIHQWPATLVQPVGSPLSLECTVEGTSNPNLYWYRQAAGRGLQLLFYSVGIGQISSEVPQNLSASRPQDRQFILSSKKLLLSDSGFYLCAWSVGRVETQYFGPGTRLLVL.

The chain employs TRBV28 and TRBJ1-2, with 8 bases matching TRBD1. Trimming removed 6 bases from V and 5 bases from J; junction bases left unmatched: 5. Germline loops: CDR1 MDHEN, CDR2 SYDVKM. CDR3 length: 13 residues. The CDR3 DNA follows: TGTGCCAGCAGGAAAACAGGGGGTTATGGCTACACCTTC. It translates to CASRKTGGYGYTF.

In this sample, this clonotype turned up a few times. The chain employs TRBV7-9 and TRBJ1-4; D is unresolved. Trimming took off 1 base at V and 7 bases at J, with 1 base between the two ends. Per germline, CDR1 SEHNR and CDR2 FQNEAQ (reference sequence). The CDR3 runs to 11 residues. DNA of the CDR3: TGTGCCAGCAGCTTAGTTGAAAAACTGTTTTTT. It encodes CASSLVEKLFF.

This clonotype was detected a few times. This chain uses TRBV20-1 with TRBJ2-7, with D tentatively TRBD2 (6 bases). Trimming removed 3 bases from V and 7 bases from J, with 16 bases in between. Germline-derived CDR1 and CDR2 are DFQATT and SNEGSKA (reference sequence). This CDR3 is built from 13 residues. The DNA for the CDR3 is TGCAGTGCTAGTTTGGACACGGGGAGGGAGCAGTACTTC. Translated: CSASLDTGREQYF.

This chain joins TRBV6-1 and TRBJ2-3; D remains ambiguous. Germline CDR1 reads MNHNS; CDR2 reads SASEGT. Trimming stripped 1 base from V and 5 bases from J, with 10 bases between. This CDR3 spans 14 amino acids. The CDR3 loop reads CASSEGWLRDTQYF. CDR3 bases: TGTGCCAGCAGTGAAGGATGGTTGCGAGATACGCAGTATTTT.

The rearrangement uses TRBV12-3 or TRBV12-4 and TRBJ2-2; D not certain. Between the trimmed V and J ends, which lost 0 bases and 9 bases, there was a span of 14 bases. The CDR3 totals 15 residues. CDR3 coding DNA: TGTGCCAGCAGTTTAGCGCTTGGTGGCAGGAGGGAGCTGTTTTTT. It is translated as CASSLALGGRRELFF.

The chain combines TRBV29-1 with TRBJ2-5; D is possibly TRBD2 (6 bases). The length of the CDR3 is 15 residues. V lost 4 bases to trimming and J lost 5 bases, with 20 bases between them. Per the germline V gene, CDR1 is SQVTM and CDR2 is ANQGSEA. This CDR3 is CSVVGGPYGGETQYF. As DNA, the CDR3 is TGCAGCGTTGTCGGCGGGCCCTATGGAGGGGAGACCCAGTACTTC.

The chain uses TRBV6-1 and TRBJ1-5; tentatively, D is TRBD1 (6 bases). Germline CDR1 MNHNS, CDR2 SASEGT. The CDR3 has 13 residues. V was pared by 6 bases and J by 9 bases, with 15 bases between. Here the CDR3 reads CASSEGGLTPQHF. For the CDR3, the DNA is TGTGCCAGCAGCGAGGGGGGACTCACGCCCCAGCATTTT.

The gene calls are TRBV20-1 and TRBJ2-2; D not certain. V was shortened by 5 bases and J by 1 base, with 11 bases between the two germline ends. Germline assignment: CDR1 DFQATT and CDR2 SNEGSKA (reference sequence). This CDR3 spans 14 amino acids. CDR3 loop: CSAAMNRNTGELFF. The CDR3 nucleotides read TGCAGTGCTGCCATGAACAGGAACACCGGGGAGCTGTTTTTT.

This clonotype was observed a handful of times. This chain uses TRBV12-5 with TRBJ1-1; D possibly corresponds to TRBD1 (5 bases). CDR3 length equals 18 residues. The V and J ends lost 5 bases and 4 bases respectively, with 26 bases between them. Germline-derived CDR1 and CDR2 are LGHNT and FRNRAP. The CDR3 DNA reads TGTGCTAGTGGTCTCTCGGGGCTCAGCAGTGCCCCAATCACTGAAGCTTTCTTT. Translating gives CASGLSGLSSAPITEAFF.

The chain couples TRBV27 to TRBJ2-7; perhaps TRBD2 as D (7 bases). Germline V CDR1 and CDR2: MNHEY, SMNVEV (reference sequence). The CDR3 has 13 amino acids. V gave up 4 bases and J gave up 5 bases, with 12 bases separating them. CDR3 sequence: CASSSEGGNEQYF. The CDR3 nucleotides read TGTGCCAGCAGTTCCGAGGGGGGGAACGAGCAGTACTTC.

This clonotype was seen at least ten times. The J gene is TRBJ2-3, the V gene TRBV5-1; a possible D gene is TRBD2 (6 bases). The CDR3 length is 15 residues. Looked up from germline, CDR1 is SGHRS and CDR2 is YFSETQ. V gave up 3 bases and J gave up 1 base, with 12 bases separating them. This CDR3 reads CASSSLDYRTDTQYF. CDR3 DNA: TGCGCCAGCAGCTCCCTGGACTACCGCACAGATACGCAGTATTTT.

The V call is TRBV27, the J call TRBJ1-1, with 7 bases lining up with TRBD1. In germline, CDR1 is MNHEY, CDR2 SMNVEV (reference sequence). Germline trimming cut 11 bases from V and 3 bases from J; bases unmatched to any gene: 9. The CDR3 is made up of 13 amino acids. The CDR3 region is CAVRRDRYTEAFF. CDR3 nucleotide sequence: TGTGCCGTCAGGAGGGACAGATACACTGAAGCTTTCTTT.

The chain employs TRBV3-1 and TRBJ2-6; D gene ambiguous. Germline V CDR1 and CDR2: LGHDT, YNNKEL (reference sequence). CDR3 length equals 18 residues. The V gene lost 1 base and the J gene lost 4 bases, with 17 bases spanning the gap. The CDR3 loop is CASSQAPISPLGANVLTF. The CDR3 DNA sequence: TGTGCCAGCAGCCAAGCCCCAATTTCACCCCTCGGGGCCAACGTCCTGACTTTC.

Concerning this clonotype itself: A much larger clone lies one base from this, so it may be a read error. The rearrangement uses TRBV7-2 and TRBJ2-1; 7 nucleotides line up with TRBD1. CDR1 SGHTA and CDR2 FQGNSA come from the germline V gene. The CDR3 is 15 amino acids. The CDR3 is CASSPEGQNYSEQFF. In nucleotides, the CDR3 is TGTGCCAGCAGCCCCGAGGGACAGAACTACAGTGAGCAGTTCTTC.

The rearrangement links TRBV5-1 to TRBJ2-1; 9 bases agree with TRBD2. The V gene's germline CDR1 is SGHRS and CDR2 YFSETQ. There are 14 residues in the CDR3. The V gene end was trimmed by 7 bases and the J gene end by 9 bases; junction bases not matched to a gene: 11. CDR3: CASGAGGGGFEQFF. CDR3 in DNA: TGCGCCAGCGGAGCGGGAGGCGGGGGTTTTGAGCAGTTCTTC. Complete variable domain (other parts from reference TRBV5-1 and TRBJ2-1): KAGVTQTPRYLIKTRGQQVTLSCSPISGHRSVSWYQQTPGQGLQFLFEYFSETQRNKGNFPGRFSGRQFSNSRSEMNVSTLELGDSALYLCASGAGGGGFEQFFGPGTRLTVL.

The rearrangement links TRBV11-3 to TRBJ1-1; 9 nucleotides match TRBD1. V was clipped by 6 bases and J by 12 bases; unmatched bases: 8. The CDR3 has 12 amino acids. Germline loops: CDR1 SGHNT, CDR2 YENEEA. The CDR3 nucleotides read TGTGCCAGCAGGGGACAGGGATCTGTGACTTTCTTT. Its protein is CASRGQGSVTFF. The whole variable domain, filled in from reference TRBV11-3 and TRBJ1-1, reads EAGVVQSPRYKIIEKKQPVAFWCNPISGHNTLYWYLQNLGQGPELLIRYENEEAVDDSQLPKDRFSAERLKGVDSTLKIQPAELGDSAVYLCASRGQGSVTFFGQGTRLTVV.

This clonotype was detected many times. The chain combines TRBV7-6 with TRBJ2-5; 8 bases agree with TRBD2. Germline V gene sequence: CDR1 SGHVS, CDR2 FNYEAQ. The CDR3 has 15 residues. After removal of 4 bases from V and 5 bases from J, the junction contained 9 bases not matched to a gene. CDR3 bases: TGTGCCAGCAGCTCCGCCGGGGGGGGCTGGGAGACCCAGTACTTC. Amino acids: CASSSAGGGWETQYF.

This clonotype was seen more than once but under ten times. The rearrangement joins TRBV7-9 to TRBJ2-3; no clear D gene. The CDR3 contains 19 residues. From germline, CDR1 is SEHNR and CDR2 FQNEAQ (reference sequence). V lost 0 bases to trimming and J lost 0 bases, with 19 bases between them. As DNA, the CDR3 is TGTGCCAGCAGCTTAGCGGTTTTCCTCGCGGCACCTAGCACAGATACGCAGTATTTT. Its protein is CASSLAVFLAAPSTDTQYF.